Shown below are 10 T cell receptor beta chains from a single sample sequenced in a study of blood T cell repertoires in COVID-19. Sequencing used immunoSEQ multiplex PCR; TCRdb keeps in-frame clones, though not all of them. Of approximately 300,000 clones in the sample, about 90% were seen once. The sample consisted of PBMCs or T cells enriched from blood (not recorded which). The receptors were gathered from a woman younger than 45 who had recovered from COVID-19.

The chain is built from TRBV19 and TRBJ1-3; no clear D gene. CDR3 length: 14 residues. CDR1 is LNHDA and CDR2 is SQIVND in the germline V gene (reference sequence). V lost 7 bases, J lost 0 bases, and 10 bases lay in between. The CDR3 reads CASKSISSGNTIYF. For the CDR3, the DNA is TGTGCCAGTAAAAGCATTTCCTCTGGAAACACCATATATTTT.

The chain carries TRBV19 and TRBJ1-5, with D maybe TRBD1 (6 bases). This CDR3 has 14 amino acids. CDR1 is LNHDA, CDR2 SQIVND, per germline (reference sequence). Trimming removed 3 bases from V and 6 bases from J, with 12 bases in between. CDR3 residues: CASSIQQGRQPQHF. The CDR3 DNA follows: TGTGCCAGTAGTATTCAACAGGGTCGTCAGCCCCAGCATTTT.

This rearrangement joins TRBV19 to TRBJ2-2; 7 positions match TRBD1. This CDR3 contains 17 residues. Trimming removed 5 bases from V and 3 bases from J; junction bases left unmatched: 12. Germline CDR1 is LNHDA and CDR2 is SQIVND (reference sequence). The DNA for the CDR3 is TGTGCCAGTAGTCCCCGCCCCGGGACAGACTACACCGGGGAGCTGTTTTTT. This sequence encodes CASSPRPGTDYTGELFF. Drawing the rest from reference TRBV19 and TRBJ2-2, the complete variable domain is DGGITQSPKYLFRKEGQNVTLSCEQNLNHDAMYWYRQDPGQGLRLIYYSQIVNDFQKGDIAEGYSVSREKKESFPLTVTSAQKNPTAFYLCASSPRPGTDYTGELFFGEGSRLTVL.

The chain links TRBV11-2 to TRBJ2-1, with D maybe TRBD1 (6 bases). There are 15 residues in the CDR3. Trimming took 5 bases from V and 6 from J, leaving 17 bases between them. Per germline, CDR1 SGHAT and CDR2 FQNNGV. The CDR3 DNA reads as TGTGCCAGCAGCGTCCGACTGGGGGCTAGCAATGAGCAGTTCTTC. This translates into CASSVRLGASNEQFF.

The chain combines TRBV30 with TRBJ2-5, with D possibly TRBD2 on 5 matching bases. The CDR3 totals 14 residues. V lost 0 bases, J lost 3 bases, and 11 bases lay in between. Germline CDR1 reads GTSNPN; CDR2 reads SVGIG (reference sequence). The CDR3 DNA reads as TGTGCCTGGAGTGTACGTACGGGGAAAGAGACCCAGTACTTC. Protein sequence: CAWSVRTGKETQYF.

This chain uses TRBV4-1 with TRBJ2-2, with a possible D match to TRBD1 (6 bases). The CDR3 length is 15 residues. Trimming took off 3 bases at V and 0 bases at J, with 8 bases between the two ends. Germline CDR1 is MGHRA and CDR2 is YSYEKL. CDR3 coding DNA: TGCGCCAGCAGCCAGGGGGCGCCGAACACCGGGGAGCTGTTTTTT. It yields the protein CASSQGAPNTGELFF.

The J gene is TRBJ1-1, the V gene TRBV30, with D perhaps TRBD1 (6 bases). The germline V and J ends were trimmed by 3 bases and 1 base, with 18 bases remaining between them. Germline V gene sequence: CDR1 GTSNPN, CDR2 SVGIG (reference sequence). This CDR3 region has 16 residues. CDR3 sequence reads: CAWSPVGASKNTEAFF. The CDR3 DNA sequence: TGTGCCTGGAGCCCAGTGGGGGCGTCAAAGAACACTGAAGCTTTCTTT.

This CDR3 is CASRDDRGPSPLHF. In nucleotides, the CDR3 is TGTGCCAGCAGGGACGACAGGGGGCCTTCACCCCTCCACTTT. The gene calls are TRBV2 and TRBJ1-6, with TRBD1 identical over 10 bases. CDR3 length: 14 residues. Germline lookup yields CDR1 SNHLY and CDR2 FYNNEI. V lost 6 bases, J lost 9 bases, and 5 bases stayed unmatched.

A note on this clone: This same CDR3 is encoded by further DNA sequences in the sample. This chain joins TRBV7-9 and TRBJ2-7; 7 nucleotides agree with TRBD1. From germline, CDR1 is SEHNR and CDR2 FQNEAQ (reference sequence). The CDR3 runs to 14 residues. Losses at the gene ends were 6 bases for V and 2 bases for J; bases not matched to a gene: 7. CDR3 residues: CASSSSGGAYEQYF. CDR3 in DNA: TGTGCCAGCAGTTCTTCAGGGGGAGCCTACGAGCAGTACTTC.

The rearrangement joins TRBV4-1 to TRBJ2-2; 7 bases are shared with TRBD1. The CDR3 runs to 16 residues. CDR1 and CDR2 (germline): MGHRA, YSYEKL. V shed 0 bases, J shed 4 bases, and the junction held 5 bases outside the gene matches. The CDR3 spells CASSQEPRTGTGELFF. The CDR3 DNA follows: TGCGCCAGCAGCCAAGAGCCCAGGACAGGCACCGGGGAGCTGTTTTTT.